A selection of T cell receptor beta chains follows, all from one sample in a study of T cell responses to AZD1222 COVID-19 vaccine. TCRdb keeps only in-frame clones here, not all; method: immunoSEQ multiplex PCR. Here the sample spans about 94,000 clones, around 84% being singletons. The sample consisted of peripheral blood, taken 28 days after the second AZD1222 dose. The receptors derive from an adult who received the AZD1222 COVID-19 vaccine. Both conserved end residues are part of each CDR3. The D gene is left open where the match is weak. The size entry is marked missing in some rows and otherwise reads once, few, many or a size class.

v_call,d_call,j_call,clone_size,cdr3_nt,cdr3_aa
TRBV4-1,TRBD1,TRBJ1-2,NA,TGCGCCAGCAGCAGGGACAGTACTAACTATGGCTACACCTTC,CASSRDSTNYGYTF
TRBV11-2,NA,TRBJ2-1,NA,TGTGCCAGCAGCTTAATGGGCAGAGACAATGAGCAGTTCTTC,CASSLMGRDNEQFF
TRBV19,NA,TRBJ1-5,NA,TGTGCCAGTAGTGGCGGTAGAGGAGGAAGCAATCAGCCCCAGCATTTT,CASSGGRGGSNQPQHF
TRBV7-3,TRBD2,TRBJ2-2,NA,TGTGCCAGCAGCTTCACCGGGACTAGCGGGAGTGGCGGGGAGCTGTTTTTT,CASSFTGTSGSGGELFF
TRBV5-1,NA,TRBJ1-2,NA,TGCGCCAGCAGTCCCGGAGCGGGCCCTTCACATGGCTACACCTTC,CASSPGAGPSHGYTF
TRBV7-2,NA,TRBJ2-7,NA,TGTGCCAGCAGCTTAGGTCGGGTATCCTACGAGCAGTACTTC,CASSLGRVSYEQYF
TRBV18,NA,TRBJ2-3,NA,TGTGCCAGCTCAACCTTGGACTATCATACGCAGTATTTT,CASSTLDYHTQYF
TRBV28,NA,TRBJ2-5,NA,TGTGCCAGCAGTTCCCCCAGCGAGACCCAGTACTTC,CASSSPSETQYF
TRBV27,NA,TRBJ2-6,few,TGTGCCAGCAGTTTCAGGACAGTTACTGGGGCCAACGTCCTGACTTTC,CASSFRTVTGANVLTF
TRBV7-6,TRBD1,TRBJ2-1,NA,TGTGCCAGCAGTGGGACAGGGGGCAACAATGAGCAGTTCTTC,CASSGTGGNNEQFF
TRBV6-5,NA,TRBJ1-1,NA,TGTGCCAGCAGTTATCAGGGTAATTGGGCTGAAGCTTTCTTT,CASSYQGNWAEAFF
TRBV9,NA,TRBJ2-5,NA,TGTGCCAGCAGCGTAGCGGGAGCCCCCCAAGAGACCCAGTACTTC,CASSVAGAPQETQYF
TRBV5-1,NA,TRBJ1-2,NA,TGCGCCAGCAGCTTGGATCGGGGCCCCGGCTACACCTTC,CASSLDRGPGYTF
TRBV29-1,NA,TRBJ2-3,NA,TGCAGCGTTGAAGAGGTTGGTAGGGGAAATACGCAGTATTTT,CSVEEVGRGNTQYF
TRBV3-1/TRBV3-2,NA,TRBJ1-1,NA,TGTGCCAGCAGCCAGGGTCTGCCTGAAGCTTTCTTT,CASSQGLPEAFF
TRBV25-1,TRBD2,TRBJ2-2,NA,TGTGCCACCTCCGGGGGGGCAGGGACCGGGGAGCTGTTTTTT,CATSGGAGTGELFF